This TCR beta chain was observed in a study of blood T cell repertoires in COVID-19. Study-wide background: The study drew acute and convalescent COVID-19 samples from the United States, Italy and Spain. PBMCs, B-cell-depleted T cells, or T cells were the source of the cDNA or gDNA that made up the material.

The table came from immunoSEQ multiplex PCR; TCRdb's copy has only in-frame clones and leaves some out. The data contain approximately 88,000 clones, around 75% of them singletons. One Seattle source followed patients from active infection through their disease course. With 7 bases clipped from V and 2 bases from J, the junction kept 7 bases outside the gene matches. The CDR3 spans 15 residues. Germline lookup yields CDR1 SGHTA and CDR2 FQGNSA. Sample: peripheral blood. V and J are TRBV7-2 and TRBJ2-1; 8 nucleotides line up with TRBD2. The receptor comes from a man in his 70s with COVID-19, enrolled during active disease. CDR3 DNA: TGTGCCAGCACCCTTAGCGGGACACCCTACAATGAGCAGTTCTTC. Protein sequence: CASTLSGTPYNEQFF.